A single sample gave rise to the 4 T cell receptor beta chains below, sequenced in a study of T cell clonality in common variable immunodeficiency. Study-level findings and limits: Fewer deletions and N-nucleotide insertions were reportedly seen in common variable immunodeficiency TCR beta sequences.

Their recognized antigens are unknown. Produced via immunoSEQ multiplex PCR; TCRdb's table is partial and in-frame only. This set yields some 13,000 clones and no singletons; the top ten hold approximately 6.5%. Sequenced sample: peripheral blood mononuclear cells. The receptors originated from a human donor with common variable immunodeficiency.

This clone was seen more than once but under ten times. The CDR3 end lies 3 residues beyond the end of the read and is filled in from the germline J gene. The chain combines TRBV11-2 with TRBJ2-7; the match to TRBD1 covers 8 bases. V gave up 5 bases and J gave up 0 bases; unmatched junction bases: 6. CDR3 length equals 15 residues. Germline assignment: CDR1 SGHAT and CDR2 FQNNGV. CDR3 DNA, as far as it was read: TGTGCCAGCAGCCCTACTGACAGGGGCTCCTACGAG. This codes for CASSPTDRGSYE. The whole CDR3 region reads CASSPTDRGSYEQYF.

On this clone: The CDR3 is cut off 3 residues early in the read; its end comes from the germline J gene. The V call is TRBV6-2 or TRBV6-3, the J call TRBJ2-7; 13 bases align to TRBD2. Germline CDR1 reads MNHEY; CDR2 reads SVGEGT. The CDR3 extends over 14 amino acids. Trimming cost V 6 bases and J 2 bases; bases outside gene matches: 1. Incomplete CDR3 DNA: TGTGCCAGCAGCACTAGCGGGGGGGCCTACGAG. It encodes CASSTSGGAYE. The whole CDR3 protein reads CASSTSGGAYEQYF.

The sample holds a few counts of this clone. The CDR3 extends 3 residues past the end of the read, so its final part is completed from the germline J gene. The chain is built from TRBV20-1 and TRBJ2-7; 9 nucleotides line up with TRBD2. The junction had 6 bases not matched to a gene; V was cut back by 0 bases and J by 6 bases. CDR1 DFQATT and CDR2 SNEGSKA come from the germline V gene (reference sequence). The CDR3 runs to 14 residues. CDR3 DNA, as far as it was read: TGCAGTGCTAGAGAAGGCGGGGGGGCCGGCGAG. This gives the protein CSAREGGGAGE. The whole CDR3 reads CSAREGGGAGEQYF.

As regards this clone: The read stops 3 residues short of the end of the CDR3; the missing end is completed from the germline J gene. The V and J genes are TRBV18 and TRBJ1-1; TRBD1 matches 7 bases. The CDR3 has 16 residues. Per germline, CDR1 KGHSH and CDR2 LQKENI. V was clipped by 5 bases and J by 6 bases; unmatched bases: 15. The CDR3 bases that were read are TGTGCCAGCTCATCCGGACAGGTTCTAAACCTCCCTGAA. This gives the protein CASSSGQVLNLPE. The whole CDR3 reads CASSSGQVLNLPEAFF.